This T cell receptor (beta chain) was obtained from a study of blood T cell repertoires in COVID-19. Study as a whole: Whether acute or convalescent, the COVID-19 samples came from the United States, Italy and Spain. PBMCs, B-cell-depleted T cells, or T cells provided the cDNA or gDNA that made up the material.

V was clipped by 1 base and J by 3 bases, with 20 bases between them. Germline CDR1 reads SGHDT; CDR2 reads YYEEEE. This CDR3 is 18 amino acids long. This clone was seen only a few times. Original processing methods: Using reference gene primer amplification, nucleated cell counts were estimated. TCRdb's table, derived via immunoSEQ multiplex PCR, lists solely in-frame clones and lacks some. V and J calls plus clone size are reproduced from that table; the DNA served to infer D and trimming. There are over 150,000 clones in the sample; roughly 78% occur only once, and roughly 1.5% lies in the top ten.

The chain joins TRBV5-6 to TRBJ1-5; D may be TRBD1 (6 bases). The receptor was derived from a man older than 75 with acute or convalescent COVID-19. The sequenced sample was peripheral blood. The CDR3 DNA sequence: TGTGCCAGCAGCTTGACTCTTGACGGGGGGCGCAACAATCAGCCCCAGCATTTT. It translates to CASSLTLDGGRNNQPQHF.